A selection of T cell receptor beta chains follows, all from one sample in a study of T cells in Graves' hyperthyroidism and ophthalmopathy. TCRdb re-analysed the multiplex PCR reads in MiXCR, keeping a single row per CDR3 protein. The sample lists approximately 380,000 distinct CDR3 sequences, about 14% seen once, with 25% to 30% in the top ten. Sequenced: blood. Source of these receptors: a man between 50 and 59 years old with Graves' ophthalmopathy. Both conserved end residues are part of each CDR3. The order of the fields is V gene, clone size, J gene, D gene, CDR3 protein, CDR3 DNA. D genes are given only for firm matches. A clone size is listed for some rows: how often the clone was seen (once, few, many), or a class if it is expanded.

TRBV30	few	TRBJ2-3	NA	CAWSVFSASTDTQYF	TGTGCCTGGAGTGTATTCTCAGCAAGCACAGATACGCAGTATTTT
TRBV5-6	few	TRBJ1-4	NA	CASSLSGAARKLFF	TGTGCCAGCAGCTTGTCGGGGGCGGCCCGGAAACTGTTTTTT
TRBV7-9	few	TRBJ2-3	TRBD2	CASSQRLAGGCVGQYF	TGTGCCAGCAGCCAACGACTAGCGGGAGGGTGTGTGGGGCAGTATTTT
TRBV19	many	TRBJ2-2	TRBD1	CASSRQGFTGELFF	TGTGCCAGTAGTAGACAGGGTTTCACCGGGGAGCTGTTTTTT
TRBV5-8	many	TRBJ1-2	TRBD1	CASSFPTGTGGSGYTF	TGTGCCAGCAGCTTCCCAACCGGGACAGGGGGATCTGGCTACACCTTC
TRBV19	NA	TRBJ2-5	NA	CASSILGLGQETQYF	TGTGCCAGTAGTATCCTGGGACTCGGCCAAGAGACCCAGTACTTC
TRBV9	few	TRBJ2-7	TRBD2	CASSPGSGSTYEQYF	TGTGCCAGCAGCCCCGGGAGCGGGAGCACCTACGAGCAGTACTTC
TRBV10-2	few	TRBJ2-4	NA	CASSESSMGPPDMYF	TGCGCCAGCAGTGAGTCGTCCATGGGGCCCCCAGACATGTACTTC
TRBV2	few	TRBJ2-1	NA	CASIARPNEQFF	TGTGCCAGCATCGCCCGCCCCAATGAGCAGTTCTTC
TRBV2	many	TRBJ2-1	NA	CASSDLVEQFF	TGTGCCAGCAGTGACTTGGTGGAGCAGTTCTTC
TRBV10-3	many	TRBJ2-1	TRBD2	CAIKAGRNSYNEQFF	TGTGCCATCAAGGCCGGGAGGAACTCCTACAATGAGCAGTTCTTC
TRBV29-1	NA	TRBJ2-1	TRBD2	CSGTRLAGVRNEQFF	TGCAGCGGAACGCGACTAGCGGGAGTTCGGAATGAGCAGTTCTTC
TRBV28	many	TRBJ1-5	TRBD1	CASSQPGQGNQPQHF	TGTGCCAGCAGTCAACCGGGACAGGGTAATCAGCCCCAGCATTTT
TRBV7-9	many	TRBJ2-7	TRBD2	CATNSGAGVSSYEQYF	TGTGCCACGAATTCCGGGGCGGGAGTGTCGTCCTACGAGCAGTACTTC
TRBV3-1	many	TRBJ2-2	NA	CASSQGQTGPLGELFF	TGTGCCAGCAGCCAAGGCCAGACGGGCCCTCTTGGGGAGCTGTTTTTT
TRBV12-3/TRBV12-4	many	TRBJ2-7	NA	CASRKGLTYEQYF	TGTGCCAGCAGAAAGGGACTTACCTACGAGCAGTACTTC